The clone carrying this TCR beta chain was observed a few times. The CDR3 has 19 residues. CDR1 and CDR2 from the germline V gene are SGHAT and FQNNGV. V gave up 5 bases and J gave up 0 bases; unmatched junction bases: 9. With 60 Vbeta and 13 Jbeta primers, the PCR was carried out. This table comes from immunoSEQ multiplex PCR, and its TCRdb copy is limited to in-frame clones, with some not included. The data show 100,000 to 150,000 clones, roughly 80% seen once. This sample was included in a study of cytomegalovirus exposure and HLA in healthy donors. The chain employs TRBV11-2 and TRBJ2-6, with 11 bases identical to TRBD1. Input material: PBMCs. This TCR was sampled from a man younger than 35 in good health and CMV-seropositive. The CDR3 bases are TGTGCCAGCAGCCGACGAAGGGACAGGGGGACCTCTGGGGCCAACGTCCTGACTTTC. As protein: CASSRRRDRGTSGANVLTF. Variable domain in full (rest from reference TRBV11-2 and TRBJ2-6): EAGVAQSPRYKIIEKRQSVAFWCNPISGHATLYWYQQILGQGPKLLIQFQNNGVVDDSQLPKDRFSAERLKGVDSTLKIQPAKLEDSAVYLCASSRRRDRGTSGANVLTFGAGSRLTVL.